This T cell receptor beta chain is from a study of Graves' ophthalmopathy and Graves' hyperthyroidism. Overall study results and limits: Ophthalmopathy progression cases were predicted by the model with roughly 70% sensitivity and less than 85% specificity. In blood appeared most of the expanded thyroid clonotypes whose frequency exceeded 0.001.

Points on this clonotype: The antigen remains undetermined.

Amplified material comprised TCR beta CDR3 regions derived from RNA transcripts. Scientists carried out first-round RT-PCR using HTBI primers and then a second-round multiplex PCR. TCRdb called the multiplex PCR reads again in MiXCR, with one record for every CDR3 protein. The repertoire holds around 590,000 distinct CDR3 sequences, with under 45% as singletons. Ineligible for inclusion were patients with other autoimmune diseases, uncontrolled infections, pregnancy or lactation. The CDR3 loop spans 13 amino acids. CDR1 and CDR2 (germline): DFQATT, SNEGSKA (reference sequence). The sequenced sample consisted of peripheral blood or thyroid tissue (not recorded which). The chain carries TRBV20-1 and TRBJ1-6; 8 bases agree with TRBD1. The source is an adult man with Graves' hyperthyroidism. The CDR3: CSSRDRLGSPLHF. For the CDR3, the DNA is TGCAGCTCCAGGGACAGGTTGGGATCACCCCTCCACTTT.